One sample yielded the 2 T cell receptor beta chains listed below, sequenced in a study of cytomegalovirus exposure and HLA in healthy donors. Vbeta (60) and Jbeta (13) primers were used in the PCR. The table came from immunoSEQ multiplex PCR; TCRdb's copy has only in-frame clones and leaves some out. The sample records 100,000 to 150,000 clones, around 78% being singletons. The sequenced sample was PBMCs. These receptors all come from a man between 60 and 70 years old in good health and CMV-seropositive.

The CDR3 is CASSFRNEQFF. Written as DNA, the CDR3 is TGTGCCAGCAGCTTTAGAAATGAGCAGTTCTTC. V gene TRBV7-9 combines with J gene TRBJ2-1, with D unclear. Between the trimmed V and J ends, which lost 3 bases and 7 bases, there was a span of 4 bases. Germline CDR1 is SEHNR and CDR2 is FQNEAQ (reference sequence). The CDR3 spans 11 residues.

The chain is built from TRBV28 and TRBJ2-7; D is perhaps TRBD1 (6 bases). Germline assignment: CDR1 MDHEN and CDR2 SYDVKM. The CDR3 covers 15 residues. V lost 8 bases, J lost 2 bases, and 19 bases lay in between. The CDR3 is CASLTTGSSPYEQYF. CDR3 sequence (DNA): TGTGCCAGCCTAACCACAGGGTCTTCACCCTACGAGCAGTACTTC.